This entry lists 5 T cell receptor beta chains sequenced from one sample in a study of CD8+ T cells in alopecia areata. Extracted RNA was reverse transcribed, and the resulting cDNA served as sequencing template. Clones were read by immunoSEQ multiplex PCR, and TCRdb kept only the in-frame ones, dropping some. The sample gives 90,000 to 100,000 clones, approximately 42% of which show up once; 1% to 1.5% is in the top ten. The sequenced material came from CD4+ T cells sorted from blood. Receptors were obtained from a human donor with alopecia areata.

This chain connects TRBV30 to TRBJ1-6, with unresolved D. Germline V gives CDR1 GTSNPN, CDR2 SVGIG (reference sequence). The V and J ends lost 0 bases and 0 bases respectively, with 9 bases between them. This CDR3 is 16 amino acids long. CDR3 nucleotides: TGTGCCTGGAGTGTTGGTTGGGACTCCTATAATTCACCCCTCCACTTT. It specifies CAWSVGWDSYNSPLHF.

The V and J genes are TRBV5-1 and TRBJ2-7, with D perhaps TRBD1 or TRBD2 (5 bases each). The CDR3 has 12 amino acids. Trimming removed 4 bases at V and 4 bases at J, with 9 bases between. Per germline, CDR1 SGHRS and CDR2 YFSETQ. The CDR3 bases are TGCGCCAGCAGCAGAGAGGGGTACGAGCAGTACTTC. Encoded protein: CASSREGYEQYF.

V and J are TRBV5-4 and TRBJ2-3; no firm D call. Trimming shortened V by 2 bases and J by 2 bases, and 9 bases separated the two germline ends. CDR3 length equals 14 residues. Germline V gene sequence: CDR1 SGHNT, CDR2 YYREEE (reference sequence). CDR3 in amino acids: CASSFAQSTDTQYF. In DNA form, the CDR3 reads TGTGCCAGCAGCTTCGCACAGTCCACAGATACGCAGTATTTT. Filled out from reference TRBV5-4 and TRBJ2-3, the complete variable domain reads ETGVTQSPTHLIKTRGQQVTLRCSSQSGHNTVSWYQQALGQGPQFIFQYYREEENGRGNFPPRFSGLQFPNYSSELNVNALELDDSALYLCASSFAQSTDTQYFGPGTRLTVL.

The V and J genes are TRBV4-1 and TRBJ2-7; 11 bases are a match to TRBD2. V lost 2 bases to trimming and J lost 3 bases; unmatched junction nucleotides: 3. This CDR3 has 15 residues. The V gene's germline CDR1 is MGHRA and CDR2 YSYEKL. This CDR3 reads CASSQQLAGVYEQYF. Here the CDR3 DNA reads TGCGCCAGCAGCCAACAACTAGCGGGAGTCTACGAGCAGTACTTC.

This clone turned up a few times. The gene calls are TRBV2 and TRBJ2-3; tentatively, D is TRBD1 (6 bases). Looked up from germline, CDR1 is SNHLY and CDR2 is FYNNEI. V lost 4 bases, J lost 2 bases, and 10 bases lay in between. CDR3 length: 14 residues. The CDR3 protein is CASSADRYTDTQYF. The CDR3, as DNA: TGTGCCAGCAGTGCGGACAGATACACAGATACGCAGTATTTT. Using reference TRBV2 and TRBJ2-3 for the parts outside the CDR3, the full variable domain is EPEVTQTPSHQVTQMGQEVILRCVPISNHLYFYWYRQILGQKVEFLVSFYNNEISEKSEIFDDQFSVERPDGSNFTLKIRSTKLEDSAMYFCASSADRYTDTQYFGPGTRLTVL.